A single sample is the source of the 17 T cell receptor beta chains below, sequenced in a study of cytomegalovirus exposure and HLA in healthy donors. The primer mix had 60 Vbeta and 13 Jbeta primers. This table comes from immunoSEQ multiplex PCR, and its TCRdb copy is limited to in-frame clones, with some not included. The table lists around 260,000 clones, 75% to 85% of them singletons. The sample consisted of PBMCs. These receptors originate from a girl aged 2 to 10 in good health and CMV-seronegative.

This clone was found a few times. The chain carries TRBV6-4 and TRBJ2-5; no firm D call. Germline V gene data show CDR1 as MRHNA and CDR2 as SNTAGT. CDR3 length equals 15 residues. Trimming left V 3 bases short and J 0 bases short, with 11 bases between. This chain's CDR3 is CASSERIGYQETQYF. In DNA, the CDR3 is TGTGCCAGCAGTGAGCGGATTGGCTACCAAGAGACCCAGTACTTC.

The V and J genes are TRBV5-1 and TRBJ2-2, with no clear D. CDR3 length: 12 amino acids. Germline CDR1 reads SGHRS; CDR2 reads YFSETQ. Deletions cut 4 bases from V and 7 bases from J, with 8 bases between. The CDR3 sequence is CASSLKYGELFF. The DNA for the CDR3 is TGCGCCAGCAGCCTAAAATACGGGGAGCTGTTTTTT.

This chain links TRBV28 with TRBJ2-7, with 8 bases matching TRBD1. V lost 4 bases, J lost 7 bases, and 6 bases stayed unmatched. This CDR3 has 13 residues. Germline V gene lookup returns CDR1 MDHEN and CDR2 SYDVKM. The CDR3 DNA reads as TGTGCCAGCAGTTCGGGACAGGATATGGAGCAGTACTTC. Translation gives CASSSGQDMEQYF.

A remark on this clone: Distinct nucleotide sequences in the sample also encode this CDR3. The V gene is TRBV27, the J gene TRBJ2-7; the D is unclear. CDR1 is MNHEY, CDR2 SMNVEV, per germline (reference sequence). The CDR3 has 14 amino acids. V lost 6 bases and J 1 base, leaving 13 bases between the germline ends. The CDR3 DNA is TGTGCCAGCAGCCCCCGAGGCGGTTCCTACGAGCAGTACTTC. It translates to CASSPRGGSYEQYF.

The gene calls are TRBV5-4 and TRBJ2-1, with 12 nucleotides matching TRBD1. Germline CDR1 and CDR2: SGHNT and YYREEE (reference sequence). Losses at the gene ends were 0 bases for V and 10 bases for J; bases not matched to a gene: 8. The CDR3 runs 16 residues. The CDR3 protein is CASSLGAGQGAREQFF. CDR3 bases: TGTGCCAGCAGCTTGGGTGCGGGACAGGGGGCCAGGGAGCAGTTCTTC.

The sample holds one count of this clone. V and J are TRBV5-1 and TRBJ2-3, with D maybe TRBD2 (6 bases). Between the trimmed V and J ends, which lost 3 bases and 2 bases, there was a span of 13 bases. The CDR3 length is 15 residues. Per germline, CDR1 SGHRS and CDR2 YFSETQ. CDR3 loop: CASSWIAVVTDTQYF. CDR3 DNA sequence: TGCGCCAGCAGCTGGATAGCGGTCGTCACAGATACGCAGTATTTT. The variable domain in full, with the rest retrieved from reference TRBV5-1 and TRBJ2-3, is KAGVTQTPRYLIKTRGQQVTLSCSPISGHRSVSWYQQTPGQGLQFLFEYFSETQRNKGNFPGRFSGRQFSNSRSEMNVSTLELGDSALYLCASSWIAVVTDTQYFGPGTRLTVL.

V gene TRBV6-7 combines with J gene TRBJ1-3; no clear D gene. TRBV6-7 is sorted into the ORF group, with uncertain function. There are 16 residues in the CDR3. V shed 3 bases and J shed 0 bases, with 12 bases lying between them. The DNA of the CDR3 is TGTGCCAGCAGTTATTCGTTGAGTAGCTCTGGAAACACCATATATTTT. Translated: CASSYSLSSSGNTIYF.

The rearrangement links TRBV6-5 to TRBJ1-1; D is ambiguous. The V gene lost 0 bases and the J gene lost 2 bases, with 7 bases spanning the gap. This CDR3 comprises 14 residues. Germline lookup yields CDR1 MNHEY and CDR2 SVGAGI. The CDR3 bases are TGTGCCAGCAGTTACTCATCAGTTAACACTGAAGCTTTCTTT. Its protein is CASSYSSVNTEAFF.

V and J are TRBV27 and TRBJ1-2; D is perhaps TRBD1 (5 bases). The germline gives CDR1 MNHEY, CDR2 SMNVEV (reference sequence). This CDR3 has 11 amino acids. V lost 9 bases, J lost 5 bases, and 10 bases lay in between. The DNA for the CDR3 is TGTGCCAGTTCGCAGGGATATGGCTACACCTTC. This encodes CASSQGYGYTF.

V is TRBV28 and J is TRBJ2-7; D is possibly TRBD1 (6 bases). CDR1 is MDHEN, CDR2 SYDVKM, per germline. V was clipped by 3 bases and J by 0 bases, with 15 bases between them. This CDR3 comprises 16 residues. This CDR3 reads CASSFSDRWSSYEQYF. CDR3 bases: TGTGCCAGCAGTTTTTCGGACAGATGGAGCTCCTACGAGCAGTACTTC.

The J gene is TRBJ1-3, the V gene TRBV6-5, with unresolved D. V lost 8 bases and J 0 bases, leaving 14 bases between the germline ends. The CDR3 runs to 15 residues. Germline V gives CDR1 MNHEY, CDR2 SVGAGI. The CDR3: CASGVGESSGNTIYF. CDR3 nucleotides: TGTGCCAGCGGAGTCGGGGAAAGCTCTGGAAACACCATATATTTT.

DNA for the CDR3: TGTGCCAGCAGCTTTAGGGTGGGGGGCACTGAAGCTTTCTTT. Protein sequence: CASSFRVGGTEAFF. The chain uses TRBV7-8 and TRBJ1-1, with D maybe TRBD1 (5 bases). Germline lookup yields CDR1 SGHVS and CDR2 FQNEAQ. V lost 3 bases to trimming and J lost 4 bases, with 12 bases between them. This CDR3 comprises 14 residues.

V usage is TRBV2 and J usage is TRBJ1-1, with 7 positions matching TRBD1. Trimming removed 7 bases from V and 0 bases from J; junction bases left unmatched: 2. CDR3 size: 13 residues. The germline gives CDR1 SNHLY, CDR2 FYNNEI. The CDR3 DNA is TGTGCCAGCAAGGGACAGATGAACACTGAAGCTTTCTTT. Translation gives CASKGQMNTEAFF. The variable domain in full, with the rest retrieved from reference TRBV2 and TRBJ1-1, is EPEVTQTPSHQVTQMGQEVILRCVPISNHLYFYWYRQILGQKVEFLVSFYNNEISEKSEIFDDQFSVERPDGSNFTLKIRSTKLEDSAMYFCASKGQMNTEAFFGQGTRLTVV.

V gene TRBV19 combines with J gene TRBJ1-2; possibly TRBD1 for D (5 bases). The CDR3 loop spans 13 amino acids. Germline CDR1 LNHDA, CDR2 SQIVND (reference sequence). V was clipped by 9 bases and J by 4 bases, with 15 bases between them. CDR3 sequence reads: CASEGRGFYGYTF. CDR3 DNA sequence: TGTGCCAGCGAAGGTCGGGGGTTCTATGGCTACACCTTC.

The chain combines TRBV7-6 with TRBJ1-6, with no clear D. Trimming pared 1 base from V and 0 bases from J, leaving 16 bases between. The germline V gene encodes CDR1 SGHVS and CDR2 FNYEAQ. The CDR3 extends over 19 amino acids. CDR3 loop: CASSLGDPGGSSYNSPLHF. Here the CDR3 DNA reads TGTGCCAGCAGCTTAGGGGATCCTGGTGGGAGCTCCTATAATTCACCCCTCCACTTT.

CDR3 loop: CASSVSPERSGSSYEQYF. The CDR3 nucleotides read TGTGCCAGCAGCGTATCCCCCGAACGGAGCGGGAGTTCCTACGAGCAGTACTTC. The chain carries TRBV9 and TRBJ2-7; 8 bases match TRBD2. This CDR3 contains 18 residues. Germline lookup yields CDR1 SGDLS and CDR2 YYNGEE. With V trimmed by 1 base and J by 1 base, 13 bases remained unmatched.

In its sample, this clone was seen once. The V and J genes are TRBV5-4 and TRBJ2-4; possibly TRBD2 for D (6 bases). CDR1 and CDR2 (germline): SGHNT, YYREEE (reference sequence). Trimming took off 4 bases at V and 0 bases at J, with 23 bases between the two ends. The CDR3 is made up of 19 amino acids. The DNA of the CDR3 is TGTGCCAGCAGCCGCTCACCGGGCGGGGTCGTTCCAGCCAAAAACATTCAGTACTTC. The encoded protein is CASSRSPGGVVPAKNIQYF.